This T cell receptor beta chain was found in a study of monozygotic twins with inflammatory bowel disease. Findings and caveats of the study: Reduced clonotype sharing with other individuals was observed in IBD patients relative to healthy twins, especially with disease activity. Immunosuppressive treatments were not uniform, and this may have added variability to patient repertoires. It was observed that concordant and discordant twins did not differ in repertoire similarity, possibly given limited power.

CDR3 length equals 15 residues. Germline V lookup: CDR1 LGHNA, CDR2 YNFKEQ. The template switching step added UMIs that contained a 6-nucleotide sample barcode. With the 5' RACE reads reprocessed, TCRdb shows one record per CDR3 protein and no DNA. The listing records some 89,000 distinct CDR3 sequences. Turning to this clonotype: The antigen remains unidentified.

The specimen sequenced was blood. This sequence joins TRBV4-2 and TRBJ1-4; TCRdb reports TRBD1, a call that lacks DNA to check it against. The TCR originated in a human donor with ulcerative colitis or Crohn's disease, or a healthy co-twin of an affected twin (not recorded which). CDR3 sequence reads: CASSQVISLDKLLFF.